This T cell receptor beta chain came from a study of Ad26.COV2.S vaccination and SARS-CoV-2 variants. This clone was seen only a few times. TCRdb's copy holds only in-frame clones and misses some; the assay was immunoSEQ multiplex PCR. The sample lists 440,000 or so clones; roughly nine tenths were seen once. Germline assignment: CDR1 SGHVS and CDR2 FQNEAQ. The CDR3 totals 13 residues. The germline V and J ends were trimmed by 5 bases and 7 bases, with 15 bases remaining between them. Treatment of the sample: some 20 received Ad26.COV2.S at low or high dose, single or two shots; 5 received placebo; per-sample allocation not given. Sampling was done on day 63 after the first vaccine or placebo injection.

This clonotype originated in a person aged 18-65 years who received the Ad26.COV2.S COVID-19 vaccine or a placebo. The rearrangement uses TRBV7-8 and TRBJ2-7, with a possible D match to TRBD2 (7 bases). The sequences come from peripheral blood, collected in a trial of Ad26.COV2.S vaccine versus placebo. The CDR3 here is CASSTGGREEQYF. DNA for the CDR3: TGTGCCAGCAGCACGGGGGGCCGGGAGGAGCAGTACTTC.